This entry lists 7 T cell receptor beta chains sequenced from one sample in a study of cytomegalovirus exposure and HLA in healthy donors. PCR used 60 Vbeta primers and 13 Jbeta primers. Produced via immunoSEQ multiplex PCR; TCRdb's table is partial and in-frame only. The sample has more than 70,000 clones; roughly 80% are singletons. Sequenced input: PBMCs. These receptors all come from a boy aged 5 to 17 in good health and CMV-seronegative.

The genes are TRBV28 and TRBJ2-7; D not resolved. From germline, CDR1 is MDHEN and CDR2 SYDVKM. Trimming removed 3 bases at V and 2 bases at J, with 11 bases between. This CDR3 has 14 amino acids. CDR3 region: CASSLGQKTYEQYF. The CDR3, as DNA: TGTGCCAGCAGTTTGGGCCAGAAGACCTACGAGCAGTACTTC.

The CDR3, as DNA: TGTGCCAGCAGCTCGCGTCTGGAGACCCAGTACTTC. Translated, it gives CASSSRLETQYF. The chain links TRBV7-6 to TRBJ2-5; D gene ambiguous. The CDR3 contains 12 residues. The V gene lost 4 bases and the J gene lost 5 bases, with 8 bases spanning the gap. Germline CDR1 reads SGHVS; CDR2 reads FNYEAQ.

V and J are TRBV7-9 and TRBJ2-7; 12 bases are shared with TRBD2. Germline values: CDR1 SEHNR, CDR2 FQNEAQ (reference sequence). CDR3 length: 14 residues. Losses at the gene ends were 6 bases for V and 2 bases for J; bases not matched to a gene: 2. The CDR3 spells CASSWTSGAYEQYF. The CDR3 DNA follows: TGTGCCAGCAGTTGGACTAGCGGGGCCTACGAGCAGTACTTC.

The chain carries TRBV7-9 and TRBJ2-3, with TRBD2 matching 9 bases. There are 17 residues in the CDR3. CDR1 SEHNR and CDR2 FQNEAQ come from the germline V gene (reference sequence). V dropped 5 bases and J dropped 2; count of bases not matched to a gene: 11. The CDR3: CASSIYRREGLTDTQYF. The CDR3 DNA reads TGTGCCAGCAGCATTTATCGGCGGGAGGGCCTCACAGATACGCAGTATTTT.

The chain employs TRBV19 and TRBJ1-2; tentatively, D is TRBD1 (5 bases). The CDR3 sequence is 15 residues long. With 7 bases removed from V and 2 bases from J, the gap between germline ends came to 17 bases. CDR1 and CDR2 (germline): LNHDA, SQIVND (reference sequence). DNA of the CDR3: TGTGCCAGTACCGGGCAGGGCACCAACAACTATGGCTACACCTTC. Translation gives CASTGQGTNNYGYTF. The full variable domain, rest sourced from reference TRBV19 and TRBJ1-2, is DGGITQSPKYLFRKEGQNVTLSCEQNLNHDAMYWYRQDPGQGLRLIYYSQIVNDFQKGDIAEGYSVSREKKESFPLTVTSAQKNPTAFYLCASTGQGTNNYGYTFGSGTRLTVV.

This chain uses TRBV5-6 with TRBJ1-5, with TRBD1 matching over 7 bases. CDR1 SGHDT and CDR2 YYEEEE come from the germline V gene. This CDR3 contains 14 residues. V shed 4 bases, J shed 3 bases, and the junction held 4 bases outside the gene matches. This CDR3 reads CASSLQGNNQPQHF. CDR3 coding DNA: TGTGCCAGCAGCCTACAGGGGAACAATCAGCCCCAGCATTTT.

The rearrangement uses TRBV2 and TRBJ1-2; D might be TRBD1 (5 bases). Trimming removed 6 bases at V and 3 bases at J, with 11 bases between. The CDR3 sequence is 13 residues long. The germline CDR1 and CDR2 sequences are SNHLY and FYNNEI. The DNA for the CDR3 is TGTGCCAGCAGGTCAGACAGTGACTATGGCTACACCTTC. It yields the protein CASRSDSDYGYTF.